These 25 T cell receptor beta chains share one sample of origin, sequenced in a study of a mutant IDH1 vaccine in newly diagnosed glioma. TCRdb's copy holds only in-frame clones and misses some; the assay was immunoSEQ multiplex PCR. This table holds roughly 62,000 clones, over 75% found once. Antigen specificity for these receptors is unknown. Time point indicated: week 11, during vaccination. Vaccination used 300 ug of mutant IDH1 20-mer peptide per dose, with topical imiquimod. The material was PBMCs, obtained from a glioma patient whose treatment included an IDH1 peptide vaccine. The origin of the receptors is a man aged 35-49 years with glioma.

This clone was recorded only once. V gene TRBV7-2 combines with J gene TRBJ1-5; 7 bases match TRBD1. The CDR3 totals 14 residues. The germline V gene has CDR1 SGHTA and CDR2 FQGNSA. The ends lost 6 bases at V and 7 bases at J; junction bases unmatched: 9. The CDR3 region is CASSQTGVAQPQHF. The CDR3 coding sequence is TGTGCCAGCAGTCAAACAGGGGTGGCCCAGCCCCAGCATTTT.

The CDR3 DNA follows: TGTGCCAGCAGTCCCAGGGGAGACACTGAAGCTTTCTTT. This codes for CASSPRGDTEAFF. The V and J genes are TRBV6-1 and TRBJ1-1; perhaps TRBD1 as D (6 bases). The germline V gene has CDR1 MNHNS and CDR2 SASEGT. The CDR3 runs 13 residues. V was cut by 5 bases and J by 3 bases, with 10 bases left in between.

About this clone itself: This sequence may be a read error, since a much larger clone differs from it by one base. The chain links TRBV28 to TRBJ2-1; unclear D gene. CDR3 length: 12 amino acids. V lost 2 bases and J lost 5, with 4 bases in between. The germline V gene has CDR1 MDHEN and CDR2 SYDVKM. The CDR3 protein is CASSLIDNEQFF. The CDR3 DNA sequence: TGTGCCAGCAGTTTAATCGACAATGAGCAGTTCTTC.

The chain is built from TRBV9 and TRBJ2-3; D gene ambiguous. Trimming shortened V by 0 bases and J by 0 bases, and 8 bases separated the two germline ends. Germline V CDR1 and CDR2: SGDLS, YYNGEE. This CDR3 is 15 amino acids long. CDR3 nucleotide sequence: TGTGCCAGCAGCGTAGAAGGTTCTAGCACAGATACGCAGTATTTT. This gives the protein CASSVEGSSTDTQYF. Based on the CDR3 plus reference TRBV9 and TRBJ2-3, the full variable domain is DSGVTQTPKHLITATGQRVTLRCSPRSGDLSVYWYQQSLDQGLQFLIQYYNGEERAKGNILERFSAQQFPDLHSELNLSSLELGDSALYFCASSVEGSSTDTQYFGPGTRLTVL.

This clone has a single count. This rearrangement joins TRBV6-1 to TRBJ1-5; no clear D. CDR1 MNHNS and CDR2 SASEGT come from the germline V gene. V dropped 5 bases and J dropped 5 bases, with 10 bases sitting between them. The CDR3 is 13 amino acids. The CDR3 is CASSSSLHQPQHF. The DNA for the CDR3 is TGTGCCAGCAGTTCGTCCCTACATCAGCCCCAGCATTTT.

The chain couples TRBV5-1 to TRBJ2-6; no clear D gene. Germline V gene sequence: CDR1 SGHRS, CDR2 YFSETQ. Trimming removed 6 bases at V and 4 bases at J, with 11 bases between. This CDR3 region has 14 residues. For the CDR3, the DNA is TGCGCCAGCATCGAACAGACCGGGGCCAACGTCCTGACTTTC. Translating gives CASIEQTGANVLTF.

The table lists this clone with a few counts. The chain couples TRBV5-4 to TRBJ1-2; D is perhaps TRBD1 (6 bases). Trimming left V 0 bases short and J 7 bases short, with 13 bases between. From germline, CDR1 is SGHNT and CDR2 YYREEE (reference sequence). The CDR3 sequence is 14 residues long. The DNA of the CDR3 is TGTGCCAGCAGCTTGGTTCGGGGGGCGCTTGGCTACACCTTC. Amino acids: CASSLVRGALGYTF.

The chain employs TRBV9 and TRBJ1-1, with D perhaps TRBD1 (5 bases). There are 13 residues in the CDR3. Trimming took off 0 bases at V and 11 bases at J, with 14 bases between the two ends. Germline CDR1 and CDR2: SGDLS and YYNGEE. CDR3 amino acids: CASSVGVAGKAFF. The CDR3 DNA reads as TGTGCCAGCAGCGTAGGAGTCGCAGGGAAGGCTTTCTTT.

J is TRBJ1-5 and V is TRBV18; no definite D call. This CDR3 spans 16 amino acids. Germline lookup yields CDR1 KGHSH and CDR2 LQKENI. V shed 3 bases and J shed 0 bases, with 12 bases lying between them. The CDR3 nucleotides are TGTGCCAGCTCACCTGTTCAGCTCAATAGCAATCAGCCCCAGCATTTT. This encodes CASSPVQLNSNQPQHF.

This clone was observed once. The chain has TRBV7-3 and TRBJ2-5; 11 positions agree with TRBD1. CDR3 length: 17 residues. From germline, CDR1 is SGHTA and CDR2 FQGTGA. The V and J ends lost 5 bases and 2 bases, in that order; junction bases with no gene match: 10. CDR3 protein: CASSLGTGGPAQETQYF. CDR3 DNA: TGTGCCAGCAGCCTGGGGACAGGGGGTCCAGCTCAAGAGACCCAGTACTTC.

The chain is built from TRBV6-6 and TRBJ2-7; D could derive from TRBD1 or TRBD2 (5 bases each). V lost 3 bases, J lost 7 bases, and 13 bases lay in between. CDR3 length equals 13 residues. Per germline, CDR1 MNHNY and CDR2 SVGAGI (reference sequence). CDR3 sequence reads: CASSYVRDGEQYV. Written as DNA, the CDR3 is TGTGCCAGCAGTTATGTCAGGGACGGGGAGCAGTACGTC.

CDR3: CATSRGQTNEKLFF. CDR3 in DNA: TGTGCCACCAGCCGGGGACAGACAAATGAAAAACTGTTTTTT. This rearrangement joins TRBV15 to TRBJ1-4; 7 bases align to TRBD1. V lost 5 bases and J lost 5; bases outside the gene matches: 5. This CDR3 region has 14 residues. CDR1 and CDR2 from the germline V gene are LNHNV and YYDKDF (reference sequence).

This clone was picked up one time. V and J are TRBV9 and TRBJ2-5; 10 bases agree with TRBD1. V was pared by 0 bases and J by 6 bases, with 14 bases of the junction left unmatched. Germline assignment: CDR1 SGDLS and CDR2 YYNGEE. The CDR3 loop spans 18 amino acids. DNA of the CDR3: TGTGCCAGCAGCGTAGGCGGTCGAACCGGGACAGGGGAAAAGACCCAGTACTTC. This codes for CASSVGGRTGTGEKTQYF.

This clone has just a few counts. The chain is built from TRBV30 and TRBJ1-1, with D possibly matching TRBD1 (6 bases). V dropped 5 bases and J dropped 4 bases, with 11 bases sitting between them. CDR3 size: 12 residues. Germline values: CDR1 GTSNPN, CDR2 SVGIG (reference sequence). The CDR3, as DNA: TGTGCCTGGGGACAGCGGGGCACTGAAGCTTTCTTT. Its protein product is CAWGQRGTEAFF. Complete variable domain (other parts from reference TRBV30 and TRBJ1-1): SQTIHQWPATLVQPVGSPLSLECTVEGTSNPNLYWYRQAAGRGLQLLFYSVGIGQISSEVPQNLSASRPQDRQFILSSKKLLLSDSGFYLCAWGQRGTEAFFGQGTRLTVV.

The rearrangement joins TRBV11-1 to TRBJ2-7; D assignment may be TRBD1 or TRBD2 (5 bases each). Trimming took 0 bases from V and 2 from J, leaving 11 bases between them. CDR1 and CDR2 (germline): SGHAT, FQDESV (reference sequence). The CDR3 contains 15 residues. This CDR3 reads CASSLALGTTYEQYV. Written as DNA, the CDR3 is TGTGCCAGCAGCTTAGCGCTGGGGACGACCTACGAGCAGTACGTC.

The chain links TRBV5-4 to TRBJ1-5; TRBD1 might be the D (5 bases). Germline CDR1 and CDR2: SGHNT and YYREEE (reference sequence). This CDR3 has 16 amino acids. V was trimmed by 0 bases and J by 2 bases, leaving 12 bases between them. The CDR3 spells CASSLDLGEGNQPQHF. CDR3 bases: TGTGCCAGCAGCTTGGATTTAGGGGAGGGCAATCAGCCCCAGCATTTT.

The chain couples TRBV10-3 to TRBJ2-1; D is tentatively TRBD1 or TRBD2 (5 bases each). The germline V gene encodes CDR1 ENHRY and CDR2 SYGVKD. The CDR3 runs 17 residues. Trimming removed 0 bases from V and 2 bases from J, with 14 bases in between. The CDR3 DNA reads TGTGCCATCAGTGAGTCGGATCCACGGGGCACCTACAATGAGCAGTTCTTC. It is translated as CAISESDPRGTYNEQFF.

The CDR3 nucleotides read TGTGCCAGCGCCCTAGGGGAGACCCAGTACTTC. As protein: CASALGETQYF. The chain employs TRBV27 and TRBJ2-5; D remains ambiguous. The CDR3 has 11 residues. CDR1 and CDR2 (germline): MNHEY, SMNVEV (reference sequence). V was cut by 8 bases and J by 5 bases, with 9 bases left in between.

This clone was seen just once. This rearrangement joins TRBV21-1 to TRBJ2-7; the DNA was not compared with TRBD2, the D call given in the table. TRBV21-1 is a recognized pseudogene. The length of the CDR3 is 19 residues. The CDR3 spells CASSKARTSGGTSSYEQYV. The CDR3 bases are TGTGCCAGCAGCAAAGCGCGGACTAGCGGGGGGACGAGCTCCTACGAGCAGTACGTC.

The chain carries TRBV5-1 and TRBJ1-1, with D maybe TRBD1 (6 bases). The CDR3 spans 15 residues. Per germline, CDR1 SGHRS and CDR2 YFSETQ. V shed 3 bases and J shed 1 base, with 13 bases lying between them. In nucleotides, the CDR3 is TGCGCCAGCAGCTCCGTACAGGGACCGAACACTGAAGCTTTCTTT. Amino acid sequence: CASSSVQGPNTEAFF. The complete variable domain, with remaining parts taken from reference TRBV5-1 and TRBJ1-1, reads KAGVTQTPRYLIKTRGQQVTLSCSPISGHRSVSWYQQTPGQGLQFLFEYFSETQRNKGNFPGRFSGRQFSNSRSEMNVSTLELGDSALYLCASSSVQGPNTEAFFGQGTRLTVV.

The chain uses TRBV27 and TRBJ1-1, with a possible D match to TRBD1 (5 bases). The ends were cut back, 7 bases at V and 3 bases at J, with 15 bases in the middle. CDR1 is MNHEY, CDR2 SMNVEV, per germline (reference sequence). CDR3 length equals 14 residues. The CDR3 nucleotides are TGTGCCAGCACACAATGGGGGGGGGACACTGAAGCTTTCTTT. It specifies CASTQWGGDTEAFF.

This clone was seen just once. V and J are TRBV2 and TRBJ1-2, with D possibly TRBD1 on 5 matching bases. V gave up 4 bases and J gave up 4 bases, with 10 bases separating them. CDR1 and CDR2 (germline): SNHLY, FYNNEI. The CDR3 sequence is 13 residues long. CDR3 bases: TGTGCCAGCAGTGTGCGGGGGTTCTATGGCTACACCTTC. Translation gives CASSVRGFYGYTF.

V usage is TRBV5-6 and J usage is TRBJ1-1, with D perhaps TRBD1 (6 bases). This CDR3 contains 14 residues. Germline assignment: CDR1 SGHDT and CDR2 YYEEEE. Between the trimmed V and J ends, which lost 0 bases and 2 bases, there was a span of 8 bases. Written as DNA, the CDR3 is TGTGCCAGCAGCTTGGCCAGGGGTAACACTGAAGCTTTCTTT. Translated: CASSLARGNTEAFF. Variable domain in full (rest from reference TRBV5-6 and TRBJ1-1): DAGVTQSPTHLIKTRGQQVTLRCSPKSGHDTVSWYQQALGQGPQFIFQYYEEEERQRGNFPDRFSGHQFPNYSSELNVNALLLGDSALYLCASSLARGNTEAFFGQGTRLTVV.

J is TRBJ2-7 and V is TRBV9; 11 bases line up with TRBD2. The V gene end was trimmed by 4 bases and the J gene end by 1 base; junction bases not matched to a gene: 16. CDR3 length equals 19 residues. Germline lookup yields CDR1 SGDLS and CDR2 YYNGEE. CDR3 loop: CASSFWILAGVIRSYEQYV. CDR3 sequence (DNA): TGTGCCAGCAGCTTTTGGATACTAGCGGGGGTTATTAGGTCCTACGAGCAGTACGTC.

V and J are TRBV30 and TRBJ1-2; weak D call: TRBD1 (5 bases). Trimming cost V 8 bases and J 4 bases, with 14 bases left between them. CDR1 and CDR2 from the germline V gene are GTSNPN and SVGIG (reference sequence). The CDR3 is 12 residues long. The DNA for the CDR3 is TGTGCCGGGTGGGGAGGGACCTATGGCTACACCTTC. Amino acids: CAGWGGTYGYTF. Full variable domain (outside the CDR3, taken from reference TRBV30 and TRBJ1-2): SQTIHQWPATLVQPVGSPLSLECTVEGTSNPNLYWYRQAAGRGLQLLFYSVGIGQISSEVPQNLSASRPQDRQFILSSKKLLLSDSGFYLCAGWGGTYGYTFGSGTRLTVV.